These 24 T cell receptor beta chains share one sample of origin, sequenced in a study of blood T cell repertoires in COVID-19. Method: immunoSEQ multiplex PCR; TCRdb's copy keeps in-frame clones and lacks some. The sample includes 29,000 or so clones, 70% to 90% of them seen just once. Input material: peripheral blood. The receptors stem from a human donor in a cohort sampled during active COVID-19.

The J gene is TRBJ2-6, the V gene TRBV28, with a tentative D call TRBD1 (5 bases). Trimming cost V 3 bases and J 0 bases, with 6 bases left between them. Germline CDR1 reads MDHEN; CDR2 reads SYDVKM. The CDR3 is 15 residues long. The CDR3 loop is CASSFGASGANVLTF. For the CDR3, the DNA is TGTGCCAGCAGTTTTGGGGCCTCTGGGGCCAACGTCCTGACTTTC.

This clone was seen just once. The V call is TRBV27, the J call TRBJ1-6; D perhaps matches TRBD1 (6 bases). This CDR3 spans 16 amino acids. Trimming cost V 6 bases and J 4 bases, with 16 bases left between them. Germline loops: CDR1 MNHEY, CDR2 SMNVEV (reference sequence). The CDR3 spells CASSPARGWYNSPLHF. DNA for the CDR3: TGTGCCAGCAGCCCCGCCAGGGGTTGGTATAATTCACCCCTCCACTTT.

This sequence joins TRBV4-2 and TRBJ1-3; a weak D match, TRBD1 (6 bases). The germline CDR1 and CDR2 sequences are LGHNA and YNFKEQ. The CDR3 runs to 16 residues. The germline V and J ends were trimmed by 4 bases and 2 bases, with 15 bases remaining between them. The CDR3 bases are TGTGCCAGCAGCCCGGGACCCCAGGGGCCTGGAAACACCATATATTTT. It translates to CASSPGPQGPGNTIYF.

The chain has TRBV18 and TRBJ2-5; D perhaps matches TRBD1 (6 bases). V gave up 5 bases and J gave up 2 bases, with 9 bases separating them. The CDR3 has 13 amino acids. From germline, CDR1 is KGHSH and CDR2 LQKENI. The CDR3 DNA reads TGTGCCAGCTCAACTGGACAGCAAGAGACCCAGTACTTC. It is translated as CASSTGQQETQYF.

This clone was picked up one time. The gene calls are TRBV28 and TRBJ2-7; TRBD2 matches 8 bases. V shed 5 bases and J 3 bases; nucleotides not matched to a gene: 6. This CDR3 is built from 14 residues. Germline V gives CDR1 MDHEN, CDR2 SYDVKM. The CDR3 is CASSPTGGLYEQYF. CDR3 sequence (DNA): TGTGCCAGCAGTCCTACGGGGGGGCTCTACGAGCAGTACTTC.

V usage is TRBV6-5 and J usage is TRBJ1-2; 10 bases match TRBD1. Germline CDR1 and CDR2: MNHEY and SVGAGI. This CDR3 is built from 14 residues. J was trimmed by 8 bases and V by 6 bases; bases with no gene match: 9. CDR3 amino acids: CASRRDRGGGGYTF. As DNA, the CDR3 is TGTGCCAGCAGGCGGGACAGGGGAGGAGGCGGCTACACCTTC.

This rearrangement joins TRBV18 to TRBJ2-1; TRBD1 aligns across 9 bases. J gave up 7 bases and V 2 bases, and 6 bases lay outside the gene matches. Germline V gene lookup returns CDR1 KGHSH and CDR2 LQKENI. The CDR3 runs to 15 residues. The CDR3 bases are TGTGCCAGCTCACCATCGGGACAGGGAGGGAATGAGCAGTTCTTC. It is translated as CASSPSGQGGNEQFF.

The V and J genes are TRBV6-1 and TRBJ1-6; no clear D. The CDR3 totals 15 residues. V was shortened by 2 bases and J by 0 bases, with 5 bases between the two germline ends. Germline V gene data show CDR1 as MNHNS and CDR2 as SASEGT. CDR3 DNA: TGTGCCAGCAGTGAAAGCGACTCCTATAATTCACCCCTCCACTTT. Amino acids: CASSESDSYNSPLHF.

The CDR3 DNA follows: TGCGCCAGCAGCCAAGGCGGGGGGATAAACTCACCCCTCCACTTT. Translated: CASSQGGGINSPLHF. The chain carries TRBV4-3 and TRBJ1-6, with D tentatively TRBD1 (5 bases). Trimming pared 1 base from V and 10 bases from J, leaving 14 bases between. The germline CDR1 and CDR2 sequences are LGHNA and YSLEER. This CDR3 is built from 15 residues.

The CDR3 nucleotides are TGTGCCTGGAGTTTAACCACCTTACAGGTGCGCACCCACCTTTTCTATGGCTACACCTTC. Translation: CAWSLTTLQVRTHLFYGYTF. The chain joins TRBV30 to TRBJ1-2; the D gene is possibly TRBD1 (5 bases). The CDR3 contains 20 residues. V was cut by 2 bases and J by 4 bases, with 32 bases left in between. Germline V CDR1 and CDR2: GTSNPN, SVGIG (reference sequence). The full variable domain, in which reference TRBV30 and TRBJ1-2 provide the parts outside the CDR3, is SQTIHQWPATLVQPVGSPLSLECTVEGTSNPNLYWYRQAAGRGLQLLFYSVGIGQISSEVPQNLSASRPQDRQFILSSKKLLLSDSGFYLCAWSLTTLQVRTHLFYGYTFGSGTRLTVV.

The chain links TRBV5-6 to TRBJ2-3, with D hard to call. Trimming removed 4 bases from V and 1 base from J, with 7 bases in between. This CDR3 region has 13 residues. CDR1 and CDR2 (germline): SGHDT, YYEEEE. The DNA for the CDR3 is TGTGCCAGCAGCCCCCCCGGCACAGATACGCAGTATTTT. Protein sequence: CASSPPGTDTQYF.

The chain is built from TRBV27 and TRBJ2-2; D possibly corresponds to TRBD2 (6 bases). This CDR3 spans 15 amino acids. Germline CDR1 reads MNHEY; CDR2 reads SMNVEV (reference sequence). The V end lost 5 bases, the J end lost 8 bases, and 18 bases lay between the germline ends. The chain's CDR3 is CASSRGLYLAGELFF. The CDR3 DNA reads TGTGCCAGCAGTCGGGGACTCTACTTGGCGGGGGAGCTGTTTTTT.

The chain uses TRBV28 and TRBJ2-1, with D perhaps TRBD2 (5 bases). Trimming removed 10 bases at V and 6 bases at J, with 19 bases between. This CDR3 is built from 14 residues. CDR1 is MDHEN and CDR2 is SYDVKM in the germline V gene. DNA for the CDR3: TGTGCCATCATGGAATTGACGGGAAGCAATGAGCAGTTCTTC. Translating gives CAIMELTGSNEQFF.

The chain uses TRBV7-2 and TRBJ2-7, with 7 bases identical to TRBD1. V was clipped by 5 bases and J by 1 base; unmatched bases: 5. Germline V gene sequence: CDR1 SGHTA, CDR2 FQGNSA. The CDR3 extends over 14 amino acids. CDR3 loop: CASSPTGASYEQYF. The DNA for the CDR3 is TGTGCCAGCAGCCCAACAGGGGCTTCCTACGAGCAGTACTTC.

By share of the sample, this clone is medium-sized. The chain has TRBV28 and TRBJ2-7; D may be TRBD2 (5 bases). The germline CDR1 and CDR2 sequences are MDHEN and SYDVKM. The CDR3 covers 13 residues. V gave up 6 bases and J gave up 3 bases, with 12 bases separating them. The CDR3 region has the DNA TGTGCCAGCAGCCTCGGGATCCACTACGAGCAGTACTTC. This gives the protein CASSLGIHYEQYF.

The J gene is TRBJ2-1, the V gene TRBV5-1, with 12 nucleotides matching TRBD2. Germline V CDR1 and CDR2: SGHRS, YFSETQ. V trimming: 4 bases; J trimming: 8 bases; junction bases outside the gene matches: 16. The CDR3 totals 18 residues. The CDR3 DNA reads TGCGCCAGCAGCCCCCAGCTAGCGGGGGGGCGCCGTATGGATGAGCAGTTCTTC. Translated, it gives CASSPQLAGGRRMDEQFF.

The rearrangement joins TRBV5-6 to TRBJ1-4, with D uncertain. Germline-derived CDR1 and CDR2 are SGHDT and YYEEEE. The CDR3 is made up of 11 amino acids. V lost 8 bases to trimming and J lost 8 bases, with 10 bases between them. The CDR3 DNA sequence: TGTGCCAGTTCTGGAGGGGAAAAACTGTTTTTT. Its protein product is CASSGGEKLFF.

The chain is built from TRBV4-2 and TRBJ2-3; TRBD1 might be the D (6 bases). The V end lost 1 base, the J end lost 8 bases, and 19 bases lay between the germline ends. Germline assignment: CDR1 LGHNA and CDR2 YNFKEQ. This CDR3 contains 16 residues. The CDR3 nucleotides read TGTGCCAGCAGCCAAGCTAGCAGAGAGCCCAGGGGTACGCAGTATTTT. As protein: CASSQASREPRGTQYF.

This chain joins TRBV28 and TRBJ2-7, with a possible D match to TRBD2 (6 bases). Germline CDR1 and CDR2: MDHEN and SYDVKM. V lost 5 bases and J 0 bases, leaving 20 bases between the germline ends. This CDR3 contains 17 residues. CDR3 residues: CASSPGWGVRFSYEQYF. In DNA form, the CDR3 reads TGTGCCAGCAGTCCCGGGTGGGGGGTAAGGTTCTCCTACGAGCAGTACTTC.

The chain's CDR3 is CASSREEQETQYF. The CDR3 nucleotides are TGTGCCAGCAGTCGGGAGGAGCAAGAGACCCAGTACTTC. This sequence joins TRBV6-5 and TRBJ2-5; 7 bases are shared with TRBD2. The length of the CDR3 is 13 residues. The germline CDR1 and CDR2 sequences are MNHEY and SVGAGI. J lost 2 bases, V lost 5 bases, and 2 bases had no gene match.

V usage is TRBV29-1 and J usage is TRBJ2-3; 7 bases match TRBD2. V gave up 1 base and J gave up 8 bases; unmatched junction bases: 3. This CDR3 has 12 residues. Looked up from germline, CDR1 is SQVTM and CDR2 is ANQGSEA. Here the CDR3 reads CSVEAGGGTQYF. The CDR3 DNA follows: TGCAGCGTTGAAGCTGGGGGGGGTACGCAGTATTTT.

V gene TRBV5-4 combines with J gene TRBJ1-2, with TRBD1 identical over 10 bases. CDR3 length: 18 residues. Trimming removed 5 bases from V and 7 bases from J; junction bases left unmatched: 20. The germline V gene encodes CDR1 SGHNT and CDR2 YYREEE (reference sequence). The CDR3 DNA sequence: TGTGCCAGCAGTACAACGGGACGGGACAGGGGACCTTTGGGTGGCTACACCTTC. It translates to CASSTTGRDRGPLGGYTF. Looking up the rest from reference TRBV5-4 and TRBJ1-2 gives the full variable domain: ETGVTQSPTHLIKTRGQQVTLRCSSQSGHNTVSWYQQALGQGPQFIFQYYREEENGRGNFPPRFSGLQFPNYSSELNVNALELDDSALYLCASSTTGRDRGPLGGYTFGSGTRLTVV.

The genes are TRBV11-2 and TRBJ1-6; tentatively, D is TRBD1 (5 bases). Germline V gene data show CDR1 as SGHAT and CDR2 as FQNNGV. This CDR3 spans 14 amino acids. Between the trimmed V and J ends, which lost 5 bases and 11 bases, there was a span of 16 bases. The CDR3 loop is CASSASRAQPPLHF. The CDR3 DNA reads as TGTGCCAGCAGCGCCAGCAGGGCCCAACCACCCCTCCACTTT.

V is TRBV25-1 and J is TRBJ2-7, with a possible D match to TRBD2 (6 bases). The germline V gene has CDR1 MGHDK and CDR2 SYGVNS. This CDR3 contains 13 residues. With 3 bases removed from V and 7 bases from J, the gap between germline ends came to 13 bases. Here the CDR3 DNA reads TGTGCCAGCAGTGAGGGGGACTGGTGGGAGCAGTACTTC. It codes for CASSEGDWWEQYF.